This T cell receptor (beta chain) was retrieved from a study of blood T cells in healthy people across ages. Sample-barcoded 5' priming and a J-beta primer mix drove a second PCR of 7 to 11 cycles. TCRdb recomputed calls from the 5' RACE reads with MiXCR, one row per CDR3 protein. Of 700,000 to 950,000 distinct CDR3 sequences listed, roughly 47% were seen once; the top ten hold 20% to 25%. Germline V gene data show CDR1 as SQVTM and CDR2 as ANQGSEA. This CDR3 has 13 amino acids. V gave up 5 bases and J gave up 2 bases; unmatched junction bases: 3. This clonotype was detected ten times or more. Sample: blood. The chain links TRBV29-1 to TRBJ2-7; 10 nucleotides line up with TRBD1. The TCR originated in a woman aged 60-75 years in good health. CDR3 nucleotide sequence: TGCAGCGTTTGGGGACAGGGGCCCTACGAGCAGTACTTC. The encoded protein is CSVWGQGPYEQYF.